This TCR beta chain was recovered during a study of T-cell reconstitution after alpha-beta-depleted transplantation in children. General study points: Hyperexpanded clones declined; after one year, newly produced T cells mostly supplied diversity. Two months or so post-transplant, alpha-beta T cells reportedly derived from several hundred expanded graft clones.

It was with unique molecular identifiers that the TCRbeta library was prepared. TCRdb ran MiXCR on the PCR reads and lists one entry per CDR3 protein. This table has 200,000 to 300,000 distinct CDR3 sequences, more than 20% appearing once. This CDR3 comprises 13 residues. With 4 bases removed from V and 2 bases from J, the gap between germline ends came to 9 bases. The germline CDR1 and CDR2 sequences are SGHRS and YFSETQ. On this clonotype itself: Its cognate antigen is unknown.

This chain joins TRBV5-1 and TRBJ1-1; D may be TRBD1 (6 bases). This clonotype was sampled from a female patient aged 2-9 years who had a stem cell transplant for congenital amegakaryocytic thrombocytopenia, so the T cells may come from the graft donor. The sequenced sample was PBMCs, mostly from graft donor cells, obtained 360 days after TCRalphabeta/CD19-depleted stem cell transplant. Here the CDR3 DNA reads TGCGCCAGCAGCCCGGGGACAAACACTGAAGCTTTCTTT. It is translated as CASSPGTNTEAFF.